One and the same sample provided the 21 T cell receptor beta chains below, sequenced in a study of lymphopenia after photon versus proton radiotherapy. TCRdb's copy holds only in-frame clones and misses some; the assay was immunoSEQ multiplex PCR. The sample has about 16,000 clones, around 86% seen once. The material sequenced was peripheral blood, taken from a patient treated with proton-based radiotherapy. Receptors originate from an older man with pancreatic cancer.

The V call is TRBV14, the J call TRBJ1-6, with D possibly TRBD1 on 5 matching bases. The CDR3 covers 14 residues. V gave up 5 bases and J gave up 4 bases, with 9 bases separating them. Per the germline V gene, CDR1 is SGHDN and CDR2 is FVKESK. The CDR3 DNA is TGTGCCAGCAGCGAGGGACGGTATAATTCACCCCTCCACTTT. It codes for CASSEGRYNSPLHF. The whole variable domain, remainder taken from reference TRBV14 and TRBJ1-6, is EAGVTQFPSHSVIEKGQTVTLRCDPISGHDNLYWYRRVMGKEIKFLLHFVKESKQDESGMPNNRFLAERTGGTYSTLKVQPAELEDSGVYFCASSEGRYNSPLHFGNGTRLTVT.

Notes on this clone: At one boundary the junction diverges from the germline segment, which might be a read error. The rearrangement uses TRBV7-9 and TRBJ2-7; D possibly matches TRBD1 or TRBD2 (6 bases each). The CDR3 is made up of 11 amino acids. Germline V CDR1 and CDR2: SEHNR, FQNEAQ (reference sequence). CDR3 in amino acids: CASSLAGGQDF. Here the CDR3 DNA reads TGTGCCAGCAGCTTAGCTGGGGGGCAAGACTTC. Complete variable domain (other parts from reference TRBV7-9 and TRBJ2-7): DTGVSQNPRHKITKRGQNVTFRCDPISEHNRLYWYRQTLGQGPEFLTYFQNEAQLEKSRLLSDRFSAERPKGSFSTLEIQRTEQGDSAMYLCASSLAGGQDFGPGTRLTVT.

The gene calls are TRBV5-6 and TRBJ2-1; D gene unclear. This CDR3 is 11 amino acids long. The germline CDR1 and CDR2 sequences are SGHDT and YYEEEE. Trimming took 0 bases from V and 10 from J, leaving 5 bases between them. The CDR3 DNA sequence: TGTGCCAGCAGCTTGGCCAGCGAGCAGTTCTTC. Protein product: CASSLASEQFF.

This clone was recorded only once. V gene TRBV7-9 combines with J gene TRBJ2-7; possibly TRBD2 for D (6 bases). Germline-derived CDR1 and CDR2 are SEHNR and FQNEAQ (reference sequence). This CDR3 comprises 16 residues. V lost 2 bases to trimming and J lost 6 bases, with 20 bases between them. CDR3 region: CASSLFPSGTGGEQYF. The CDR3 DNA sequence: TGTGCCAGCAGCTTATTCCCCTCTGGGACCGGGGGCGAGCAGTACTTC.

CDR3 residues: CASSLKGVIISNQPQHF. The CDR3 DNA reads as TGTGCCAGCAGCCTTAAGGGGGTGATTATTAGCAATCAGCCCCAGCATTTT. The chain employs TRBV27 and TRBJ1-5; perhaps TRBD1 as D (6 bases). V was pared by 6 bases and J by 0 bases, with 18 bases between. The germline gives CDR1 MNHEY, CDR2 SMNVEV (reference sequence). CDR3 length: 17 residues.

The CDR3 spells CASSRPGAPGYTF. CDR3 in DNA: TGTGCCAGCAGCCGACCCGGGGCCCCTGGCTACACCTTC. The V gene is TRBV6-5, the J gene TRBJ1-2, with a weak D call TRBD1 (5 bases). V was pared by 6 bases and J by 7 bases, with 15 bases between. Per the germline V gene, CDR1 is MNHEY and CDR2 is SVGAGI. CDR3 length: 13 amino acids.

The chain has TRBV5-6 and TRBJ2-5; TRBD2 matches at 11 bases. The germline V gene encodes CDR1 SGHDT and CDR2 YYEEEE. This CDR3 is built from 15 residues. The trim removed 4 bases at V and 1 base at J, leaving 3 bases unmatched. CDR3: CASSVGTSGQETQYF. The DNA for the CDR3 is TGTGCCAGCAGCGTCGGGACTAGCGGCCAAGAGACCCAGTACTTC.

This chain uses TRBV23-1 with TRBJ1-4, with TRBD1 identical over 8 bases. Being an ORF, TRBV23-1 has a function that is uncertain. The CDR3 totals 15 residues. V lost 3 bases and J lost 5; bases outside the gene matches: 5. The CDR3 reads CASSHSTGVNEKLFF. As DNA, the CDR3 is TGCGCCAGCAGTCATTCGACAGGGGTAAATGAAAAACTGTTTTTT.

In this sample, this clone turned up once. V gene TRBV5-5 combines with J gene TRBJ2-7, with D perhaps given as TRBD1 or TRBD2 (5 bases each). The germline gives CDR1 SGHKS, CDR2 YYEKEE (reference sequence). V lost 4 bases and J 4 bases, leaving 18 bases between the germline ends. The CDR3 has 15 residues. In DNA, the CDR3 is TGTGCCAGCAGCCCGCGTTCCGGGACCGAATACGAGCAGTACTTC. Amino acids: CASSPRSGTEYEQYF.

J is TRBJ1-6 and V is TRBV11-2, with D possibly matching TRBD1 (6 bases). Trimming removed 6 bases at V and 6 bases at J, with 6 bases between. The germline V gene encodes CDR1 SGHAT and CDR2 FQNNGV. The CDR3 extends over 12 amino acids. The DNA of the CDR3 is TGTGCCAGCAGAGGGGGTAATTCACCCCTCCACTTT. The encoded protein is CASRGGNSPLHF.

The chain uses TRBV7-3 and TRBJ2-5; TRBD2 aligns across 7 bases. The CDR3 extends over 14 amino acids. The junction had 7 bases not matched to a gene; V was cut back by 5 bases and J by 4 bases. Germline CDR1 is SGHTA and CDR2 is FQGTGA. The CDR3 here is CASSLSGRGETQYF. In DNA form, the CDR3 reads TGTGCCAGCAGCCTCTCGGGGAGGGGAGAGACCCAGTACTTC.

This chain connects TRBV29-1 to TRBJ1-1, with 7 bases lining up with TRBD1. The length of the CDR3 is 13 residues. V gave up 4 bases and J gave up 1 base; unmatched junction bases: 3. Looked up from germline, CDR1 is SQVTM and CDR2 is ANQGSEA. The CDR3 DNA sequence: TGCAGCGTTGGACAGGGTGGGAACACTGAAGCTTTCTTT. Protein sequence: CSVGQGGNTEAFF.

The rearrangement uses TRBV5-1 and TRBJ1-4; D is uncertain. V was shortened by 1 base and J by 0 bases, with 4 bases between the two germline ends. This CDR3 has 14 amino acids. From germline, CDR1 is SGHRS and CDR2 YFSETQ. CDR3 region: CASSLRTTNEKLFF. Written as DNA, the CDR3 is TGCGCCAGCAGCTTGAGGACAACTAATGAAAAACTGTTTTTT.

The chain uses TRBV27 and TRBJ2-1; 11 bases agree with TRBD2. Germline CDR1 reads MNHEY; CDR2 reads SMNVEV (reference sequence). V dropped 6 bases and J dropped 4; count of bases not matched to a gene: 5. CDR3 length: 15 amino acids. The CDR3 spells CASSTLAGGYNEQFF. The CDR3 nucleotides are TGTGCCAGCAGCACTTTAGCGGGAGGGTACAATGAGCAGTTCTTC.

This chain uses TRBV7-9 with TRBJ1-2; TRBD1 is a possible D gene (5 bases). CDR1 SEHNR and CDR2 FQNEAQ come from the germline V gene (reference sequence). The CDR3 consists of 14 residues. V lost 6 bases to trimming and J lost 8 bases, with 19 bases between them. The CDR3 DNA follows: TGTGCCAGCAGGAACATCGCACAGGCCTCGGGCTACACCTTC. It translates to CASRNIAQASGYTF.

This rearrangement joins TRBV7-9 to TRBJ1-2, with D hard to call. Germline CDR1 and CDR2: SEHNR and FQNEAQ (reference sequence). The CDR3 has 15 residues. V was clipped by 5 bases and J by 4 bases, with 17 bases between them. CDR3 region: CASSPPYAELYGYTF. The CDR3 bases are TGTGCCAGCAGCCCTCCCTATGCTGAACTCTATGGCTACACCTTC.

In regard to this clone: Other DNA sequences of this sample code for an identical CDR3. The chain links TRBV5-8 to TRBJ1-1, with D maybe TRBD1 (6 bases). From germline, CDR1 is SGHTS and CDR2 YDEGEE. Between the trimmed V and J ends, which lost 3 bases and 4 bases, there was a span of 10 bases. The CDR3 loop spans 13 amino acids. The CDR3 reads CASSSEGGTEAFF. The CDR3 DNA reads TGTGCCAGCAGCTCCGAGGGGGGCACTGAAGCTTTCTTT. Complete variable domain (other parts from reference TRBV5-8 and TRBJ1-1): EAGVTQSPTHLIKTRGQQATLRCSPISGHTSVYWYQQALGLGLQFLLWYDEGEERNRGNFPPRFSGRQFPNYSSELNVNALELEDSALYLCASSSEGGTEAFFGQGTRLTVV.

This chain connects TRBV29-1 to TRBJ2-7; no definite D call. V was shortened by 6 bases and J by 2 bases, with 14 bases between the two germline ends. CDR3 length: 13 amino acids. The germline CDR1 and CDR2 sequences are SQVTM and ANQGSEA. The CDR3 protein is CSVYKGSPYEQYF. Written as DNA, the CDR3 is TGCAGCGTATACAAGGGAAGCCCCTACGAGCAGTACTTC.

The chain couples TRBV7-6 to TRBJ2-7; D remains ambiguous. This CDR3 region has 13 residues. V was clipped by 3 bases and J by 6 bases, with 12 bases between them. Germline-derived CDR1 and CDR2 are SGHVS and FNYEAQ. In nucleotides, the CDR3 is TGTGCCAGCAGCTTTTCCGAGAAACTCGAGCAGTACTTC. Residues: CASSFSEKLEQYF.

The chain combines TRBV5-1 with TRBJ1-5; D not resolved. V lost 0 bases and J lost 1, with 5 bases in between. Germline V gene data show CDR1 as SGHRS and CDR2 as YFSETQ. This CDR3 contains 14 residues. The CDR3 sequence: CASSLDGSNQPQHF. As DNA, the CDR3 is TGCGCCAGCAGCTTGGACGGGAGCAATCAGCCCCAGCATTTT.

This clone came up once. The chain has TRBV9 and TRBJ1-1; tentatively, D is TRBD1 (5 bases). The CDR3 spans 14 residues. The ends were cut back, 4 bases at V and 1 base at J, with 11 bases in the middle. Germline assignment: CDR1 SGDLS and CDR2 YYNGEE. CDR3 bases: TGTGCCAGCAGCATCGGGACGACGAACACTGAAGCTTTCTTT. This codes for CASSIGTTNTEAFF.